Reported below is one T cell receptor (beta chain). This record comes from a study of T-cell memory formation after mild COVID-19. TCRdb re-derived calls from the 5' RACE reads in MiXCR, one entry per CDR3 protein. The sample has tens of thousands of distinct CDR3 sequences; roughly an eighth are singletons. Trimming removed 0 bases at V and 3 bases at J, with 10 bases between. The CDR3 consists of 14 residues. Per germline, CDR1 SGDLS and CDR2 YYNGEE. The sequence came from an adult woman who had mild COVID-19 (a few samples of this study predate the infection). Cell type and time point are not known. What was sequenced was PBMCs or a T cell subset sorted from them (not recorded which). The chain combines TRBV9 with TRBJ2-7, with D unresolved. The CDR3 reads CASSVGGDGYEQYF. CDR3 DNA: TGTGCCAGCAGCGTAGGAGGAGATGGCTACGAGCAGTACTTC.